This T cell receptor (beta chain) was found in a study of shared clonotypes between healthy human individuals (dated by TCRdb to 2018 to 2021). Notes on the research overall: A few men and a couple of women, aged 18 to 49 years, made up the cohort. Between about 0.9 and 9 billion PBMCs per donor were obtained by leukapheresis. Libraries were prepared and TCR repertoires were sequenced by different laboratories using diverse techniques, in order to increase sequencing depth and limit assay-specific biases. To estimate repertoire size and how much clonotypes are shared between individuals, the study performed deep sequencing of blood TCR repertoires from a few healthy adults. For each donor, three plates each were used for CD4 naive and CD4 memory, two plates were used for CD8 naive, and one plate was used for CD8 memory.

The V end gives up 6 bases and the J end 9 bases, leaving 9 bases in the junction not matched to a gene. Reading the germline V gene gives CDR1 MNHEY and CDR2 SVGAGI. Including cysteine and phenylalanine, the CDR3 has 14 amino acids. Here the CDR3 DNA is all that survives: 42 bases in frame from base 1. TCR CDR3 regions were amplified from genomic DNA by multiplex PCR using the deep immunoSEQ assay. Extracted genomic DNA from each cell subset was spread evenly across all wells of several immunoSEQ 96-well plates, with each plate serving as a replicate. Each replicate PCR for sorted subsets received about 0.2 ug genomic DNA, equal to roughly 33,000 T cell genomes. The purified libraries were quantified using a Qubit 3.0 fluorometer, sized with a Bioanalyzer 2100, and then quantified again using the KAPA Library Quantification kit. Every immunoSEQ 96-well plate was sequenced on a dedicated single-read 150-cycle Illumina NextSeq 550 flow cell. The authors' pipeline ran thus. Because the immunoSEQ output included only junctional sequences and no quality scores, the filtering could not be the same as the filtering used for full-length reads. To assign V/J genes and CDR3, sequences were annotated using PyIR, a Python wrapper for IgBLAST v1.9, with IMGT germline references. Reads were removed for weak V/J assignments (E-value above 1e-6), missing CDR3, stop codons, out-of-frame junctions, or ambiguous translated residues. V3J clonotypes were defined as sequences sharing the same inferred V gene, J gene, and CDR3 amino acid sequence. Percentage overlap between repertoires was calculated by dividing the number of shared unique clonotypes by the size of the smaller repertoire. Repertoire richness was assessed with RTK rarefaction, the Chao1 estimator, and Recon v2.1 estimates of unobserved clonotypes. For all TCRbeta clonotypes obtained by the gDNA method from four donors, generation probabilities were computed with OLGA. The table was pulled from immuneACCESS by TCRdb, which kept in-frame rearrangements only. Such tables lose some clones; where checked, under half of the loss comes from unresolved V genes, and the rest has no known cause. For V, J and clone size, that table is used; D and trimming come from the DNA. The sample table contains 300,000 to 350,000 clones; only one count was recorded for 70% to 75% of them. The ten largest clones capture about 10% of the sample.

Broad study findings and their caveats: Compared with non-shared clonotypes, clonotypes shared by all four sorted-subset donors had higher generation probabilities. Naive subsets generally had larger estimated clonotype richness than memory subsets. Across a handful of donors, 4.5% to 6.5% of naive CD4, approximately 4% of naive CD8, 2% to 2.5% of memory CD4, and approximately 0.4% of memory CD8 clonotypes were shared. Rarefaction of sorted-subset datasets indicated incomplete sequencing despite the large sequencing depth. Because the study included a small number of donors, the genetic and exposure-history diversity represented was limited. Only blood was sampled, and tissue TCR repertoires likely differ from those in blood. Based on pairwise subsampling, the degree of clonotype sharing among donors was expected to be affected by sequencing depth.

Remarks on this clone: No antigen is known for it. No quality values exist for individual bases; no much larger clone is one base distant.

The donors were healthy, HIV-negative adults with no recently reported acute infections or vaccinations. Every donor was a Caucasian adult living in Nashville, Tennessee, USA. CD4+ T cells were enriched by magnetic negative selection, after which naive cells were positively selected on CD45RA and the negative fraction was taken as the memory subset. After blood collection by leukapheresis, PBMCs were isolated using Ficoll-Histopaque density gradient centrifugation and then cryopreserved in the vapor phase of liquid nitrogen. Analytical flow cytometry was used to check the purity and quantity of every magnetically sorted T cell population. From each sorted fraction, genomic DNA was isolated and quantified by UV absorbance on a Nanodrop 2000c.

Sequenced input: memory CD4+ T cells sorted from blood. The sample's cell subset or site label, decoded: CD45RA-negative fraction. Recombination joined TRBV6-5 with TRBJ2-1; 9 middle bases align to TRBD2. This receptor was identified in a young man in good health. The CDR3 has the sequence CASRPGLANGEQFF. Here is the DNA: TGTGCCAGCAGGCCGGGACTAGCTAACGGTGAGCAGTTCTTC.